This is a list of T cell receptor beta chains from one sample in a study of T cells in Graves' hyperthyroidism and ophthalmopathy. TCRdb analysed the multiplex PCR reads with MiXCR anew, one entry per CDR3 protein. Of fewer than 450,000 distinct CDR3 sequences detected, about 15% appear once; the ten largest clones hold around a third. Sample: blood. The receptors originated from a woman in her twenties or thirties with Graves' hyperthyroidism that later progressed to Graves' ophthalmopathy. CDR3s include the opening cysteine and the closing phenylalanine or tryptophan. A D gene is named only where the DNA matches it firmly. Size is stated for part of the rows, as once, few or many counts, or as a class when the clone is expanded.

TRBV9,TRBD1,.,TRBJ1-5,TGTGCCAGCAGCGAAACAGGGGGCAATCAGCCCCAGCATTTT,CASSETGGNQPQHF
TRBV29-1,.,.,TRBJ2-7,TGCAGCGTTGTAGGGGTCGGGGAGCAGTACTTC,CSVVGVGEQYF
TRBV14,TRBD1,many,TRBJ2-1,TGTGCCAGCAGCCTCCCGACAGGGTCATCCTACAATGAGCAGTTCTTC,CASSLPTGSSYNEQFF
TRBV2,.,many,TRBJ1-1,TGTGCCAGCAGGCGCGGGTGGGGCTTCGACACTGAAGCTTTCTTT,CASRRGWGFDTEAFF
TRBV2,.,many,TRBJ1-2,TGTGCCAGCAGTGAGGCAACGGGCAGAAACTATGGCTACACCTTC,CASSEATGRNYGYTF
TRBV4-1,.,.,TRBJ2-5,TGCGCCAGCAGCCAAGTTATCGGGGGCGGAGAAGAGACCCAGTACTTC,CASSQVIGGGEETQYF
TRBV12-3/TRBV12-4,.,many,TRBJ1-5,TGTGCCAGCAGACAAGACACAGAGTACAATCAGCCCCAGCATTTT,CASRQDTEYNQPQHF
TRBV9,TRBD2,.,TRBJ2-1,TGTGCCAGCGGACTAGCGGGAGGGCCTGGCTACAATGAGCAGTTCTTC,CASGLAGGPGYNEQFF
TRBV27,.,many,TRBJ2-3,TGTGCCAGCAGTTTATCGTGGGGGGCCCCAGATACGCAGTATTTT,CASSLSWGAPDTQYF
TRBV12-3/TRBV12-4,.,many,TRBJ2-1,TGTGCCAGCAGTTTATTGGGGGAGAATGAGCAGTTCTTC,CASSLLGENEQFF
TRBV18,.,.,TRBJ1-1,TGTGCCAGCTCACCCCGACCCTCCGTTCAGGGACGGACAACTGAAGCTTTCTTT,CASSPRPSVQGRTTEAFF
TRBV12-3/TRBV12-4,.,.,TRBJ1-6,TGTGCCAGCAGTGAGTGGAGAGAGAATTCACCCCTCCACTTT,CASSEWRENSPLHF
TRBV28,.,many,TRBJ2-7,TGTGCCAGCAGTTTCAATCTCCGAGGGAGGTCCTACGAGCAGTACTTC,CASSFNLRGRSYEQYF
TRBV11-2,.,.,TRBJ2-3,TGTGCCAGCAGCGCAGGGCAAGGCACAGATACGCAGTATTTT,CASSAGQGTDTQYF
TRBV20-1,TRBD1,.,TRBJ2-7,TGCAGTGCTAGAGATGAGCCAGGGGGCTACGAGCAGTACTTC,CSARDEPGGYEQYF
TRBV20-1,TRBD1,few,TRBJ1-1,TGCAGTGCAAAGACAGGGGCAATGAACACTGAAGCTTTCTTT,CSAKTGAMNTEAFF
TRBV6-2/TRBV6-3,TRBD2,.,TRBJ2-7,TGTGCCAGCAGTTACACGGGCGGGAGAGCGGCCTACGAGCAGTACTTC,CASSYTGGRAAYEQYF
TRBV27,.,.,TRBJ2-7,TGTGCCAGCAGTTTATCCCCGCCCCGTTACGAGCAGTACTTC,CASSLSPPRYEQYF
TRBV28,.,many,TRBJ1-5,TGTGCCAGCAGTTTAAGGAGTCAGCCCCAGCATTTT,CASSLRSQPQHF
TRBV5-1,TRBD1,many,TRBJ2-3,TGCGCCAGCAGCCCACAAGAGGGGGCGACGGATACGCAGTATTTT,CASSPQEGATDTQYF
TRBV20-1,TRBD2,many,TRBJ2-3,TGCAGTGCTGGGGGACCGAGGACTAGCGGACCCACAGATACGCAGTATTTT,CSAGGPRTSGPTDTQYF
TRBV19,.,few,TRBJ1-5,TGTGCCAGTATAGGATTATCTCAGCCCCAGCATTTT,CASIGLSQPQHF
TRBV6-6,.,few,TRBJ2-7,TGTGCCAGCAGTTACTATGTTGGATTCTACGAGCAGTACTTC,CASSYYVGFYEQYF
TRBV11-2,TRBD1,.,TRBJ2-1,TGTGCCAGCAGCTCGGGACAGGGGATTCGCAATGAGCAGTTCTTC,CASSSGQGIRNEQFF
TRBV11-2,.,few,TRBJ2-7,TGTGCCAGCAGCGGGGCCCGGAGGGCCTACGAGCAGTACTTC,CASSGARRAYEQYF
TRBV7-8,.,many,TRBJ2-3,TGTGCCAGCAGCGTGCAGACTAGGACAGATACGCAGTATTTT,CASSVQTRTDTQYF
TRBV2,.,.,TRBJ2-1,TGTGCCAGCAACCCGGGACCCAGGGTCCATGAGCAGTTCTTC,CASNPGPRVHEQFF
TRBV15,TRBD1,many,TRBJ1-4,TGTGCCACCAGCCGCCCCGGGACAGGGCACGAAAAACTGTTTTTT,CATSRPGTGHEKLFF
TRBV15,TRBD1,many,TRBJ1-1,TGTGCCACCAGCAGACAGGGGGTTTTTTTCACTGAAGCTTTCTTT,CATSRQGVFFTEAFF
TRBV20-1,.,.,TRBJ1-1,TGCAGTGCTAGCAGGGAACGGAACACTGAAGCTTTCTTT,CSASRERNTEAFF
TRBV3-1,.,many,TRBJ2-5,TGTGCCAGCAGCCAAGAAGGTCAGGGGATAAGGGAGACCCAGTACTTC,CASSQEGQGIRETQYF
TRBV14,.,many,TRBJ2-3,TGTGCCAGCAGCCAAGAGGTAGCGGTGTGGTATTTT,CASSQEVAVWYF
TRBV2,TRBD2,many,TRBJ2-3,TGTGCCAGCAGTGTCCTCCAGCGGGGGGGCACAGATACGCAGTATTTT,CASSVLQRGGTDTQYF
TRBV12-3/TRBV12-4,TRBD1,many,TRBJ2-1,TGTGCCAGCAGTTTAACTCTCCTCCCAGGGGGCTACAATGAGCAGTTCTTC,CASSLTLLPGGYNEQFF
TRBV5-1,TRBD1,.,TRBJ2-7,TGCGCCAGCAGCTACAGGACAGGGATGTACGAGCAGTACTTC,CASSYRTGMYEQYF
TRBV29-1,.,.,TRBJ1-2,TGCAGCGTTGAAGATAACAGGGTTGGCTACACCTTC,CSVEDNRVGYTF
TRBV28,.,many,TRBJ2-7,TGTGCCAGCAGTTTTCTTCCTTGGGGGGAGCAGCAGTACTTC,CASSFLPWGEQQYF
TRBV3-1,.,many,TRBJ2-7,TGTGCCAGCAGCCCCTTGGGAAGAAACTCCTACGAGCAGTACTTC,CASSPLGRNSYEQYF
TRBV2,.,many,TRBJ2-7,TGTGCCAGCCAGTATCCGAGCTCCTACGAGCAGTACTTC,CASQYPSSYEQYF
TRBV6-2/TRBV6-3,.,many,TRBJ1-1,TGTGCCAGCAGTCGTACAGGGTATACTGAAGCTTTCTTT,CASSRTGYTEAFF
TRBV20-1,.,many,TRBJ1-1,TGCAGTGCTAGACAGCCCTCAGGAACTGAAGCTTTCTTT,CSARQPSGTEAFF
TRBV5-1,.,many,TRBJ2-7,TGCGCCAGCAGCTCCCCGGGACAAGAATACGAGCAGTACTTC,CASSSPGQEYEQYF
TRBV28,.,many,TRBJ1-1,TGTGCCAGCAGTGAGTATGATGAAGCTTTCTTT,CASSEYDEAFF
TRBV11-2,.,many,TRBJ1-2,TGTGCCAGCAGCGATCAAGGACGCGCGGGCTACACCTTC,CASSDQGRAGYTF
TRBV19,.,few,TRBJ1-2,TGTGCCAGTAGTGACTCGTGGGACTATGGCTACACCTTC,CASSDSWDYGYTF
TRBV6-2/TRBV6-3,.,many,TRBJ2-7,TGTGCCAGCAGCGACCGCCGGGTCACTCGCGGGCAGTACTTC,CASSDRRVTRGQYF
TRBV12-3/TRBV12-4,.,many,TRBJ2-3,TGTGCCAGTTCTAGCGTTGGGTACACAGATACGCAGTATTTT,CASSSVGYTDTQYF
TRBV20-1,.,.,TRBJ1-1,TGCAGTGCTTCCGGACATTCCACTGAAGCTTTCTTT,CSASGHSTEAFF
TRBV29-1,.,many,TRBJ2-7,TGCAGCGTTGAAGATCCCGGCAGGGAGTCCTACGAGCAGTACTTC,CSVEDPGRESYEQYF